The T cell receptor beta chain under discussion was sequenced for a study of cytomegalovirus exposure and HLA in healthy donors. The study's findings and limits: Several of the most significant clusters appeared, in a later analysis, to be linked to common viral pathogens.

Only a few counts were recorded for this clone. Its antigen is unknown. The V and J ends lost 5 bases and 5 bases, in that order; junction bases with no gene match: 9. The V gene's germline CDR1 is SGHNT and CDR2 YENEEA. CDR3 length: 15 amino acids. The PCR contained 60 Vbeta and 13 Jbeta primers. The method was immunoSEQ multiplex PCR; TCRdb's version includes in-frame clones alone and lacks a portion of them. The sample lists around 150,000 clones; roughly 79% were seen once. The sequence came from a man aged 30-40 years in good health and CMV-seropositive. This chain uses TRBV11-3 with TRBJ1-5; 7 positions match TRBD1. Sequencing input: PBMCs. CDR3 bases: TGTGCCAGCAGCCTGATGGGACAGCCCTATCAGCCCCAGCATTTT. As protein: CASSLMGQPYQPQHF.